Listed here are 5 T cell receptor beta chains from one sample, sequenced in a study of T cells in Graves' hyperthyroidism and ophthalmopathy. What was amplified from RNA transcripts were TCR beta CDR3 regions. In the first-round RT-PCR of the TCR CDR3, the HTBI primer set was used. TCRdb reprocessed the multiplex PCR reads with MiXCR, giving one entry per CDR3 protein. Counted here are about 400,000 distinct CDR3 sequences, about 15% occurring once; the ten biggest clones make up approximately 32%. Sequences were obtained from blood. The receptors stem from a woman in her twenties or thirties with Graves' hyperthyroidism.

There are many counts of this clonotype. The gene calls are TRBV2 and TRBJ2-1; D remains ambiguous. The CDR3 is made up of 11 amino acids. Trimming took 4 bases from V and 5 from J, leaving 3 bases between them. Germline CDR1 and CDR2: SNHLY and FYNNEI. CDR3: CASSVNNEQFF. CDR3 DNA: TGTGCCAGCAGTGTGAACAATGAGCAGTTCTTC.

This clonotype was counted a few times. CDR3 region: CATSDSLGRYGYTF. DNA of the CDR3: TGTGCCACCAGTGATTCACTGGGTCGCTATGGCTACACCTTC. The chain combines TRBV24-1 with TRBJ1-2; the D is unclear. V was trimmed by 2 bases and J by 4 bases, leaving 10 bases between them. Germline V CDR1 and CDR2: KGHDR, SFDVKD. This CDR3 is built from 14 residues.

This clonotype was seen repeatedly, ten times or more. The chain uses TRBV28 and TRBJ2-3; 9 nucleotides match TRBD2. The CDR3 extends over 18 amino acids. V lost 5 bases to trimming and J lost 3 bases; unmatched junction nucleotides: 15. In germline, CDR1 is MDHEN, CDR2 SYDVKM. The CDR3 region is CASSPLVAAGGGTDTQYF. CDR3 coding DNA: TGTGCCAGCAGTCCGCTGGTCGCAGCGGGAGGCGGAACAGATACGCAGTATTTT. The complete variable domain, with remaining parts taken from reference TRBV28 and TRBJ2-3, reads DVKVTQSSRYLVKRTGEKVFLECVQDMDHENMFWYRQDPGLGLRLIYFSYDVKMKEKGDIPEGYSVSREKKERFSLILESASTNQTSMYLCASSPLVAAGGGTDTQYFGPGTRLTVL.

This clonotype was picked up a small number of times. V gene TRBV20-1 combines with J gene TRBJ2-3; 9 bases map to TRBD2. Germline values: CDR1 DFQATT, CDR2 SNEGSKA (reference sequence). The CDR3 covers 14 residues. With V trimmed by 3 bases and J by 3 bases, 4 bases remained unmatched. CDR3 sequence: CSASAGGPTDTQYF. DNA of the CDR3: TGCAGTGCTAGTGCGGGAGGGCCAACAGATACGCAGTATTTT.

The chain is built from TRBV12-3 or TRBV12-4 and TRBJ2-3; TRBD2 agrees at 8 bases. CDR3 size: 18 residues. The J segment lost 2 bases and the V segment lost 8 bases, leaving 18 bases of the junction unmatched. The CDR3 DNA is TGTGCCAGCCTTATAGGAGCTGGCTTAGCGGGAAACACAGATACGCAGTATTTT. The encoded protein is CASLIGAGLAGNTDTQYF.